These T cell receptor beta chains were read from a single sample in a study of T-cell memory formation after mild COVID-19. TCRdb reprocessed the 5' RACE reads via MiXCR and lists one record per CDR3 protein. Seen here are approximately 210,000 distinct CDR3 sequences, over 9.5% observed once, and the top ten hold approximately 2.8%. Specimen: PBMCs or a T cell subset sorted from them (not recorded which). The receptors were sampled from a man aged 18 to 30 who had mild COVID-19 (a few samples of this study predate the infection). Cell type and time point are not known. Each CDR3 is given with its conserved first and last residue. The D gene is left open where the match is weak. Clone size is shown for a subset of rows, as once, few, many or a class of expanded clone.

abundance: -; len: 14; d_gene: -; v_gene: TRBV5-5; j_gene: TRBJ2-3; CDR3nt: TGTGCCAGCAGCTTTCGCTTCCTCACAGATACGCAGTATTTT; CDR3aa: CASSFRFLTDTQYF
abundance: -; len: 13; d_gene: TRBD1; v_gene: TRBV9; j_gene: TRBJ1-2; CDR3nt: TGTGCCAGCAGCGCGGGACAGGTCTATGGCTACACCTTC; CDR3aa: CASSAGQVYGYTF
abundance: -; len: 16; d_gene: TRBD1; v_gene: TRBV20-1; j_gene: TRBJ2-2; CDR3nt: TGCAGTGCTAGAGATGCCGGGACAGGGCCCACCGGGGAGCTGTTTTTT; CDR3aa: CSARDAGTGPTGELFF
abundance: few; len: 15; d_gene: -; v_gene: TRBV6-5; j_gene: TRBJ1-5; CDR3nt: TGTGCCAGCAGTTACACCGGGAGCCTCAATCAGCCCCAGCATTTT; CDR3aa: CASSYTGSLNQPQHF
abundance: -; len: 13; d_gene: -; v_gene: TRBV6-1; j_gene: TRBJ2-1; CDR3nt: TGTGCCAGCAGTCCACATCAGGGAGGTGAGCAGTTCTTC; CDR3aa: CASSPHQGGEQFF
abundance: -; len: 14; d_gene: -; v_gene: TRBV10-3; j_gene: TRBJ1-2; CDR3nt: TGTGCCATCAGTGAGTCGAGGGGTAAATATGGCTACACCTTC; CDR3aa: CAISESRGKYGYTF
abundance: -; len: 13; d_gene: -; v_gene: TRBV7-2; j_gene: TRBJ1-2; CDR3nt: TGTGCCAGCAGCTTAGCGTCTGGAGATGGCTACACCTTC; CDR3aa: CASSLASGDGYTF
abundance: -; len: 15; d_gene: -; v_gene: TRBV10-3; j_gene: TRBJ1-4; CDR3nt: TGTGCCATCAGCGAAGAGGGACAACCGTTGATGCAACTGTTTTTT; CDR3aa: CAISEEGQPLMQLFF
abundance: -; len: 12; d_gene: -; v_gene: TRBV5-1; j_gene: TRBJ2-3; CDR3nt: TGCGCCAGTGGTCGGGGCGCGGATACGCAGTATTTT; CDR3aa: CASGRGADTQYF
abundance: -; len: 15; d_gene: -; v_gene: TRBV5-1; j_gene: TRBJ1-1; CDR3nt: TGCGCCAGCAGCTGGGACGGGCACTCGAACACTGAAGCTTTCTTT; CDR3aa: CASSWDGHSNTEAFF